This is a list of T cell receptor beta chains from one sample in a study of blood T cell repertoires in COVID-19. TCRdb's table, derived via immunoSEQ multiplex PCR, lists solely in-frame clones and lacks some. The sample holds fewer than 250,000 clones, around four fifths seen once. Sequencing was performed on peripheral blood. The source of these receptors is a man aged 60 to 75 with COVID-19, enrolled during active disease. Each CDR3 is given with its conserved first and last residue. A D gene is named only where the DNA matches it firmly. Some rows have no size entry. The others give once, few or many, or a class for an expanded clone.

J: TRBJ1-6
D: -
V: TRBV19
length: 13
size: -
DNA: TGTGCCAGTAGTATGATCGGGAACTCACCCCTCCACTTT
CDR3: CASSMIGNSPLHF

J: TRBJ2-1
D: TRBD2
V: TRBV28
length: 17
size: -
DNA: TGTGCCAGCAGCATCCAGGGGGGACTAGCTCTATACAATGAGCAGTTCTTC
CDR3: CASSIQGGLALYNEQFF

J: TRBJ1-6
D: -
V: TRBV7-9
length: 14
size: -
DNA: TGTGCCACGCAGGGTTTCCCCTATAATTCACCCCTCCACTTT
CDR3: CATQGFPYNSPLHF

J: TRBJ1-1
D: TRBD1
V: TRBV19
length: 15
size: -
DNA: TGTGCCAGTAGTTTGACAGGGGTCTCGAACACTGAAGCTTTCTTT
CDR3: CASSLTGVSNTEAFF

J: TRBJ1-5
D: -
V: TRBV28
length: 15
size: -
DNA: TGTGCCAGCGTGGTGGCGGGTAGCTGGAATCAGCCCCAGCATTTT
CDR3: CASVVAGSWNQPQHF

J: TRBJ1-2
D: TRBD1
V: TRBV7-9
length: 14
size: -
DNA: TGTGCCAGCAGCTTGACAGGGGGTGACTATGGCTACACCTTC
CDR3: CASSLTGGDYGYTF

J: TRBJ1-1
D: TRBD1
V: TRBV25-1
length: 15
size: -
DNA: TGTGCCAGCAGTGATCGACAGGGTAGGAACACTGAAGCTTTCTTT
CDR3: CASSDRQGRNTEAFF

J: TRBJ2-3
D: -
V: TRBV19
length: 14
size: -
DNA: TGTGCCAGTAGTATGGGGGCAGCGACAGATACGCAGTATTTT
CDR3: CASSMGAATDTQYF

J: TRBJ1-2
D: -
V: TRBV2
length: 13
size: -
DNA: TGTGCCAGCCAACCACGGAACAGGGAGGGCTACACCTTC
CDR3: CASQPRNREGYTF

J: TRBJ2-2
D: TRBD2
V: TRBV27
length: 17
size: -
DNA: TGTGCCAGCAGTCCGCTGCTTCTAGCGGGAGGCACCGGGGAGCTGTTTTTT
CDR3: CASSPLLLAGGTGELFF

J: TRBJ1-5
D: TRBD1
V: TRBV6-2/TRBV6-3
length: 18
size: -
DNA: TGTGCCAGCAGTTACCGAATTTCGGACAGGGCAAGAGGTCAGCCCCAGCATTTT
CDR3: CASSYRISDRARGQPQHF

J: TRBJ1-5
D: -
V: TRBV7-8
length: 12
size: -
DNA: TGTGCCAGCAGCTTAGGAAGCCAGCCCCAGCATTTT
CDR3: CASSLGSQPQHF

J: TRBJ1-1
D: -
V: TRBV10-1
length: 13
size: -
DNA: TGCGCCAGCAGTGTGGGACTGTACACTGAAGCTTTCTTT
CDR3: CASSVGLYTEAFF

J: TRBJ2-3
D: TRBD1
V: TRBV10-2
length: 16
size: -
DNA: TGCGCCAGCACTCCGGGACAGGGGATCCCTACAGATACGCAGTATTTT
CDR3: CASTPGQGIPTDTQYF

J: TRBJ1-2
D: TRBD1
V: TRBV18
length: 15
size: -
DNA: TGTGCCAGCTCACCGTCGGCCAGGGGGAACTATGGCTACACCTTC
CDR3: CASSPSARGNYGYTF

J: TRBJ2-3
D: TRBD2
V: TRBV11-2
length: 17
size: -
DNA: TGTGCCAGCAGCTTAGGAGTAGCGGGAGGGCGGACAGATACGCAGTATTTT
CDR3: CASSLGVAGGRTDTQYF

J: TRBJ2-1
D: TRBD2
V: TRBV2
length: 15
size: -
DNA: TGTGCCAGCAGTGAAGTATTAGCGGGAGTTGTGGAGCAGTTCTTC
CDR3: CASSEVLAGVVEQFF

J: TRBJ2-7
D: -
V: TRBV30
length: 12
size: -
DNA: TGTGCCTGGAGCGAAGGGGCCTACGAGCAGTACTTC
CDR3: CAWSEGAYEQYF

J: TRBJ1-5
D: -
V: TRBV5-4
length: 16
size: -
DNA: TGTGCCAGCAGCCAACGACGGGGGGAGAGCAATCAGCCCCAGCATTTT
CDR3: CASSQRRGESNQPQHF

J: TRBJ2-7
D: -
V: TRBV29-1
length: 13
size: -
DNA: TGCAGCGTGGGGGGTGGCACTTACTACGAGCAGTACTTC
CDR3: CSVGGGTYYEQYF

J: TRBJ2-3
D: -
V: TRBV7-2
length: 13
size: -
DNA: TGTGCCAGCAGCTTATCGAGGGAGGTAGGGCAGTATTTT
CDR3: CASSLSREVGQYF

J: TRBJ2-3
D: TRBD1
V: TRBV5-1
length: 14
size: -
DNA: TGCGCCAGCAGCTTTACAGGGGGCCGAGACACGCAGTATTTT
CDR3: CASSFTGGRDTQYF

J: TRBJ2-3
D: TRBD1
V: TRBV29-1
length: 13
size: -
DNA: TGCAGCGTTTGGAGGACAGGGGCAGATACGCAGTATTTT
CDR3: CSVWRTGADTQYF

J: TRBJ1-4
D: -
V: TRBV4-2
length: 16
size: few
DNA: TGTGCCAGCAGCCAAGATCCCGGGTACCCTGCTGAAAAACTGTTTTTT
CDR3: CASSQDPGYPAEKLFF

J: TRBJ1-1
D: TRBD1
V: TRBV7-3
length: 13
size: -
DNA: TGTGCCAGCAGATTACAGGGGGGATCTGAAGCTTTCTTT
CDR3: CASRLQGGSEAFF

J: TRBJ2-5
D: -
V: TRBV5-1
length: 14
size: -
DNA: TGCGCCAGCAGCTTGGTTTTGACTTCAGAGACCCAGTACTTC
CDR3: CASSLVLTSETQYF

J: TRBJ2-5
D: TRBD1
V: TRBV18
length: 16
size: -
DNA: TGTGCCAGCTCACGAGGAACAGGGGGTCCGAAAGAGACCCAGTACTTC
CDR3: CASSRGTGGPKETQYF

J: TRBJ1-6
D: -
V: TRBV25-1
length: 14
size: -
DNA: TGTGCCAGCAGTGATACCAGAACTAATTCACCCCTCCACTTT
CDR3: CASSDTRTNSPLHF

J: TRBJ1-4
D: -
V: TRBV30
length: 13
size: -
DNA: TGTGCCTGGGAGGACTCTAATAATGAAAAACTGTTTTTT
CDR3: CAWEDSNNEKLFF

J: TRBJ1-1
D: -
V: TRBV5-5
length: 13
size: once
DNA: TGTGCCAGCAGCTTGGCGAGGTACACTGAAGCTTTCTTT
CDR3: CASSLARYTEAFF

J: TRBJ2-1
D: -
V: TRBV20-1
length: 17
size: -
DNA: TGCAGTGCTAGTTCCCCCCTTCGACTAGTATCGAACAATGAGCAGTTCTTC
CDR3: CSASSPLRLVSNNEQFF

J: TRBJ2-1
D: TRBD2
V: TRBV19
length: 15
size: -
DNA: TGTGCCAGTAGTTGGAATAGCGGGAGTGACAATGAGCAGTTCTTC
CDR3: CASSWNSGSDNEQFF

J: TRBJ1-1
D: -
V: TRBV11-1
length: 15
size: -
DNA: TGTGCCAGCAGCCGCGGGGCGTCCCGCCACACTGAAGCTTTCTTT
CDR3: CASSRGASRHTEAFF

J: TRBJ1-6
D: -
V: TRBV10-1
length: 13
size: -
DNA: TGCGCCAGCAGTCCAGGCAGCTATTCACCCCTCCACTTT
CDR3: CASSPGSYSPLHF

J: TRBJ2-1
D: -
V: TRBV5-1
length: 16
size: -
DNA: TGCGCCAGCAGCTTGGCCTTAGGGAACAGCGGGAATGAGCAGTTCTTC
CDR3: CASSLALGNSGNEQFF

J: TRBJ1-1
D: -
V: TRBV14
length: 14
size: -
DNA: TGTGCCAGCAGCCAAGATCGGCAGGCCTCTTCAGCTTTCTTT
CDR3: CASSQDRQASSAFF

J: TRBJ2-1
D: TRBD2
V: TRBV6-5
length: 15
size: -
DNA: TGTGCCAGCAGGCCGGGACTAGCGGGAGGGGATGAGCAGTTCTTC
CDR3: CASRPGLAGGDEQFF

J: TRBJ2-7
D: -
V: TRBV28
length: 14
size: -
DNA: TGTGCCAGCAGTTCGGGACTCACCAACTACGAGCAGTACTTC
CDR3: CASSSGLTNYEQYF

J: TRBJ1-4
D: -
V: TRBV14
length: 13
size: -
DNA: TGTGCCAGCAGCCAAGTCTTGACAGGAAAACTGTTTTTT
CDR3: CASSQVLTGKLFF

J: TRBJ1-2
D: -
V: TRBV6-6
length: 14
size: -
DNA: TGTGCCAGCAGTTACGGGACATTGGACTATGGCTACACCTTC
CDR3: CASSYGTLDYGYTF

J: TRBJ1-3
D: TRBD1
V: TRBV7-9
length: 15
size: -
DNA: TGTGCCAGCAGCCCACAGGGGATGGGAGGAAACACCATATATTTT
CDR3: CASSPQGMGGNTIYF

J: TRBJ1-6
D: TRBD1
V: TRBV28
length: 15
size: -
DNA: TGTGCCAGCAGCTCTAGTGACAGGGATAATTCACCCCTCCACTTT
CDR3: CASSSSDRDNSPLHF

J: TRBJ1-2
D: -
V: TRBV15
length: 14
size: -
DNA: TGTGCCACCAGCAGAGAGGGGGGGCTGGATGGCTACACCTTC
CDR3: CATSREGGLDGYTF

J: TRBJ2-1
D: TRBD2
V: TRBV5-4
length: 16
size: -
DNA: TGTGCCAGCAGCGCACTAGCGGGAAGCTCCTACAATGAGCAGTTCTTC
CDR3: CASSALAGSSYNEQFF

J: TRBJ2-7
D: -
V: TRBV14
length: 13
size: -
DNA: TGTGCCAGCAGCCAAGGAGGCGGGACCGAGCAGTACTTC
CDR3: CASSQGGGTEQYF

J: TRBJ1-2
D: -
V: TRBV7-9
length: 15
size: -
DNA: TGTGCCAGCAGCTTTCGGGGGGGCGTAGGCTATGGCTACACCTTC
CDR3: CASSFRGGVGYGYTF

J: TRBJ1-4
D: TRBD1
V: TRBV27
length: 19
size: -
DNA: TGTGCCAGCAGTTTCATTCGTTGGACAGGAGGAGCAACTAATGAAAAACTGTTTTTT
CDR3: CASSFIRWTGGATNEKLFF

J: TRBJ2-5
D: -
V: TRBV29-1
length: 13
size: once
DNA: TGCAGCGTTGAAGGGTACAGGTTAGGGACCCAGTACTTC
CDR3: CSVEGYRLGTQYF

J: TRBJ1-2
D: -
V: TRBV28
length: 13
size: -
DNA: TGTGCCAGCAGTAGTATTCCGGGCTATGGCTACACCTTC
CDR3: CASSSIPGYGYTF

J: TRBJ1-3
D: -
V: TRBV27
length: 19
size: -
DNA: TGTGCCAGCAACCCGCTCCCGCTGACAGGACCAAGCTCTGGAAACACCATATATTTT
CDR3: CASNPLPLTGPSSGNTIYF

J: TRBJ2-3
D: -
V: TRBV30
length: 14
size: -
DNA: TGTGCCTGGAGTAAAGGAGGGATCACAGATACGCAGTATTTT
CDR3: CAWSKGGITDTQYF

J: TRBJ1-5
D: -
V: TRBV12-3/TRBV12-4
length: 13
size: few
DNA: TGTGCCAGCAGCCTTACAGGGAATCAGCCCCAGCATTTT
CDR3: CASSLTGNQPQHF

J: TRBJ1-1
D: -
V: TRBV9
length: 16
size: once
DNA: TGTGCCAGCAGCGTAGTGGGGACTGGGATGAACACTGAAGCTTTCTTT
CDR3: CASSVVGTGMNTEAFF

J: TRBJ2-5
D: -
V: TRBV11-2
length: 11
size: -
DNA: TGTGCCAGCGGCCCGGAGGAGACCCAGTACTTC
CDR3: CASGPEETQYF